The 23 T cell receptor beta chains given below trace back to one sample, sequenced in a study of T-cell memory formation after mild COVID-19. Via MiXCR, TCRdb re-called the 5' RACE reads, giving one row per CDR3 protein. The repertoire holds approximately 430,000 distinct CDR3 sequences, with 20% to 25% as singletons. Specimen: PBMCs or a T cell subset sorted from them (not recorded which). The source of these receptors is an adult woman who had mild COVID-19 (a few samples of this study predate the infection). Cell type and time point are not known.

The chain combines TRBV12-3 or TRBV12-4 with TRBJ2-7; tentatively, D is TRBD1 (6 bases). V shed 6 bases and J shed 0 bases, with 27 bases lying between them. This CDR3 is 19 amino acids long. The CDR3 spells CASRKFWGQGARVSYEQYF. For the CDR3, the DNA is TGTGCCAGCAGAAAATTCTGGGGGCAAGGTGCCCGGGTCTCCTACGAGCAGTACTTC.

This clonotype was recorded a few times. This chain links TRBV20-1 with TRBJ2-2; D uncertain. V lost 0 bases to trimming and J lost 1 base, with 18 bases between them. Germline V gene data show CDR1 as DFQATT and CDR2 as SNEGSKA (reference sequence). The length of the CDR3 is 18 residues. CDR3 region: CSARDHLVRKENTGELFF. In DNA form, the CDR3 reads TGCAGTGCTAGAGATCATCTGGTCCGGAAAGAGAACACCGGGGAGCTGTTTTTT.

This clonotype turned up a few times. The chain carries TRBV7-3 and TRBJ2-1, with TRBD2 matching 9 bases. The CDR3 is made up of 16 amino acids. V gave up 8 bases and J gave up 6 bases; unmatched junction bases: 14. In germline, CDR1 is SGHTA, CDR2 FQGTGA. CDR3 loop: CASVTSPGLAFNEQFF. The DNA for the CDR3 is TGTGCCAGCGTCACCTCACCGGGACTAGCTTTCAATGAGCAGTTCTTC.

The V gene is TRBV6-2 or TRBV6-3, the J gene TRBJ2-7; 10 nucleotides match TRBD2. The V gene end was trimmed by 6 bases and the J gene end by 4 bases; junction bases not matched to a gene: 12. The CDR3 has 16 residues. The germline V gene encodes CDR1 MNHEY and CDR2 SVGEGT. The CDR3 protein is CASSNLGLADTYEQYF. CDR3 coding DNA: TGTGCCAGCAGCAATCTCGGACTAGCGGACACTTACGAGCAGTACTTC.

The chain carries TRBV7-3 and TRBJ2-1, with 8 bases that match TRBD2. The V segment lost 6 bases and the J segment 7 bases; nucleotides outside the gene matches: 11. CDR1 is SGHTA and CDR2 is FQGTGA in the germline V gene. This CDR3 comprises 15 residues. The CDR3 DNA reads TGTGCCAGCAGTCCGGGACTAGTGGTGGGGAATGAGCAGTTCTTC. It yields the protein CASSPGLVVGNEQFF.

This clonotype was seen a few times. The CDR3 nucleotides read TGCGCCAGCAGCCTCCTACGGGGGGGTAGCACAGATACGCAGTATTTT. Translation gives CASSLLRGGSTDTQYF. The chain links TRBV5-1 to TRBJ2-3, with 8 bases matching TRBD2. The V and J ends lost 4 bases and 0 bases, in that order; junction bases with no gene match: 7. The CDR3 is made up of 16 amino acids. Germline V gene sequence: CDR1 SGHRS, CDR2 YFSETQ.

The rearrangement links TRBV6-2 or TRBV6-3 to TRBJ2-5; D is perhaps TRBD2 (5 bases). Germline V gene data show CDR1 as MNHEY and CDR2 as SVGEGT. The CDR3 is 13 amino acids. Trimming cost V 6 bases and J 5 bases, with 13 bases left between them. The CDR3 loop is CASRGVGVETQYF. For the CDR3, the DNA is TGTGCCAGCAGAGGTGTGGGAGTGGAGACCCAGTACTTC.

The chain has TRBV12-3 or TRBV12-4 and TRBJ2-3; 13 nucleotides line up with TRBD2. Trimming at V came to 6 bases and at J to 3 bases, leaving 9 bases not matched to a gene. The CDR3 sequence is 17 residues long. Here the CDR3 DNA reads TGTGCCAGCAGGAAACTAGCGGGGGGGCCTCGTACAGATACGCAGTATTTT. Amino acid sequence: CASRKLAGGPRTDTQYF.

The chain is built from TRBV25-1 and TRBJ1-2, with TRBD1 matching 8 bases. This CDR3 spans 16 amino acids. Per germline, CDR1 MGHDK and CDR2 SYGVNS. Trimming took 1 base from V and 3 from J; bases not matched to a gene: 7. CDR3 nucleotides: TGTGCCAGCAGTGAATCTGGGACAGGCTACGACTATGGCTACACCTTC. It is translated as CASSESGTGYDYGYTF.

This clonotype was recorded at least ten times. The rearrangement uses TRBV12-3 or TRBV12-4 and TRBJ2-7, with D possibly being TRBD1 (5 bases). Trimming cost V 3 bases and J 3 bases, with 18 bases left between them. The CDR3 is 16 amino acids. As DNA, the CDR3 is TGTGCCAGCAGTTTCTCTTGGACCAGGGAACTCTACGAGCAGTACTTC. It specifies CASSFSWTRELYEQYF.

This clonotype occurred once. J is TRBJ2-7 and V is TRBV7-9, with D tentatively TRBD2 (6 bases). Trimming stripped 0 bases from V and 6 bases from J, with 18 bases between. This CDR3 contains 16 residues. The germline V gene has CDR1 SEHNR and CDR2 FQNEAQ (reference sequence). The CDR3 loop reads CASSLAPRASVGEQYF. The CDR3 DNA reads TGTGCCAGCAGCTTAGCCCCCCGTGCTAGCGTGGGCGAGCAGTACTTC.

This clonotype was seen only a few times. V and J are TRBV12-3 or TRBV12-4 and TRBJ1-2; D unclear. V lost 3 bases, J lost 4 bases, and 3 bases lay in between. The CDR3 consists of 11 residues. CDR3: CASSFRYGYTF. The CDR3 nucleotides are TGTGCCAGCAGTTTTCGCTATGGCTACACCTTC.

This clonotype turned up a few times. This chain links TRBV29-1 with TRBJ1-5; TRBD1 matches 9 bases. V trimming: 5 bases; J trimming: 7 bases; junction bases outside the gene matches: 9. The CDR3 is 14 amino acids. CDR1 is SQVTM, CDR2 ANQGSEA, per germline. The CDR3 DNA reads TGCAGCGTTCCCCCGGGACAGGGCGAACAGCCCCAGCATTTT. This gives the protein CSVPPGQGEQPQHF.

This clonotype has more than one count but fewer than ten. The chain recombines TRBV30 with TRBJ1-5, with D possibly being TRBD1 (6 bases). Germline V gene sequence: CDR1 GTSNPN, CDR2 SVGIG (reference sequence). Trimming removed 2 bases from V and 7 bases from J, with 12 bases in between. There are 13 residues in the CDR3. This chain's CDR3 is CAWSHTGRQPQHF. The CDR3 bases are TGTGCCTGGAGTCATACAGGGAGACAGCCCCAGCATTTT.

This clonotype was recorded a few times. The V gene is TRBV12-3 or TRBV12-4, the J gene TRBJ1-1; 7 nucleotides match TRBD1. The CDR3 has 15 residues. With V trimmed by 5 bases and J by 0 bases, 6 bases remained unmatched. The CDR3 spells CASSGGQSMNTEAFF. In DNA form, the CDR3 reads TGTGCCAGCAGTGGGGGACAGAGCATGAACACTGAAGCTTTCTTT.

This clonotype was seen more than once but under ten times. The chain links TRBV12-3 or TRBV12-4 to TRBJ1-2; the D is unclear. The CDR3 is 13 residues long. V lost 1 base and J lost 8, with 11 bases in between. The CDR3 DNA sequence: TGTGCCAGCAGTTTAGGATCGTCCTCAGGCTACACCTTC. It yields the protein CASSLGSSSGYTF.

This sequence joins TRBV5-5 and TRBJ2-7; D gene unclear. V lost 0 bases, J lost 8 bases, and 12 bases lay in between. The CDR3 totals 13 residues. Germline-derived CDR1 and CDR2 are SGHKS and YYEKEE (reference sequence). CDR3 sequence (DNA): TGTGCCAGCAGCTTGGAGCTTTGGCAGAAGCAGTACTTC. The encoded protein is CASSLELWQKQYF.

The V and J genes are TRBV3-1 and TRBJ1-5; perhaps TRBD1 as D (5 bases). V lost 5 bases and J 7 bases, leaving 12 bases between the germline ends. Germline V gene sequence: CDR1 LGHDT, CDR2 YNNKEL (reference sequence). The CDR3 spans 13 residues. CDR3 DNA: TGTGCCAGCAGCTCTGGGACCGGGCAGCCCCAGCATTTT. Protein product: CASSSGTGQPQHF.

In this sample, this clonotype turned up a few times. This chain links TRBV29-1 with TRBJ1-1; D unclear. Germline CDR1 is SQVTM and CDR2 is ANQGSEA. The CDR3 covers 16 residues. V was cut by 1 base and J by 3 bases, with 18 bases left in between. CDR3 residues: CSVEGVGSVSDTEAFF. Here the CDR3 DNA reads TGCAGCGTTGAAGGAGTAGGGTCCGTTTCAGACACTGAAGCTTTCTTT.

The chain couples TRBV29-1 to TRBJ1-1; TRBD1 might be the D (6 bases). The CDR3 consists of 12 residues. CDR1 is SQVTM and CDR2 is ANQGSEA in the germline V gene. Trimming shortened V by 7 bases and J by 1 base, and 10 bases separated the two germline ends. The CDR3 protein is CSAQGANTEAFF. DNA for the CDR3: TGCAGCGCACAGGGTGCGAACACTGAAGCTTTCTTT. The complete variable domain, with remaining parts taken from reference TRBV29-1 and TRBJ1-1, reads SAVISQKPSRDICQRGTSLTIQCQVDSQVTMMFWYRQQPGQSLTLIATANQGSEATYESGFVIDKFPISRPNLTFSTLTVSNMSPEDSSIYLCSAQGANTEAFFGQGTRLTVV.

The table lists this clonotype with a few counts. The chain joins TRBV7-9 to TRBJ1-3; the D gene is possibly TRBD1 (5 bases). Germline loops: CDR1 SEHNR, CDR2 FQNEAQ (reference sequence). The ends were cut back, 5 bases at V and 2 bases at J, with 13 bases in the middle. This CDR3 comprises 15 residues. The CDR3 region is CASSASGTAGNTIYF. As DNA, the CDR3 is TGTGCCAGCAGCGCTTCCGGGACTGCTGGAAACACCATATATTTT.

The chain employs TRBV6-2 or TRBV6-3 and TRBJ2-7; D gene unclear. The germline V gene has CDR1 MNHEY and CDR2 SVGEGT. The CDR3 runs to 15 residues. V lost 7 bases and J lost 0, with 16 bases in between. CDR3 sequence: CASTEPGLSSYEQYF. The CDR3 DNA sequence: TGTGCCAGCACCGAGCCGGGTCTAAGCTCCTACGAGCAGTACTTC.

The chain joins TRBV6-1 to TRBJ1-3, with a possible D match to TRBD1 (5 bases). The V and J ends lost 6 bases and 0 bases respectively, with 18 bases between them. CDR3 length: 17 residues. CDR1 is MNHNS, CDR2 SASEGT, per germline. The CDR3 DNA sequence: TGTGCCAGCAGCCTCCACAGGACCGTCACCTCTGGAAACACCATATATTTT. This gives the protein CASSLHRTVTSGNTIYF.